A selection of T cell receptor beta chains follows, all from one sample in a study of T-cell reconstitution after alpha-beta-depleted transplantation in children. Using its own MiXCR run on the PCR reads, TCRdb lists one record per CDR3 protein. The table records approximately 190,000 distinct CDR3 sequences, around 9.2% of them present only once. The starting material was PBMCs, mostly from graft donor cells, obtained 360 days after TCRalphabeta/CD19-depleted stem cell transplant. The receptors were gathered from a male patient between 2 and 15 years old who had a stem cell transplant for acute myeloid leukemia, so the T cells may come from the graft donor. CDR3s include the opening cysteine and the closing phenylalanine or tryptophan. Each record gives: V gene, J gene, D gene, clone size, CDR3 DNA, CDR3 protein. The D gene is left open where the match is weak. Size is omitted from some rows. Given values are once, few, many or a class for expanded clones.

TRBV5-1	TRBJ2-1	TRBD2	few	TGCGCCAGCAGCTCCCGACTAGCGGATTACAATGAGCAGTTCTTC	CASSSRLADYNEQFF
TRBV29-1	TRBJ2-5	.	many	TGCAGCGTTGAAGTTGTAGCGAGGGGGGAGACCCAGTACTTC	CSVEVVARGETQYF
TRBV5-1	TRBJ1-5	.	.	TGCGCCAGCAGCCCGGGACACCTAAATAGCAATCAGCCCCAGCATTTT	CASSPGHLNSNQPQHF
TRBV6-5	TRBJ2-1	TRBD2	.	TGTGCCAGCAGTCCTCGACTAGCGCTAATGCAAGTCTCCTACAATGAGCAGTTCTTC	CASSPRLALMQVSYNEQFF
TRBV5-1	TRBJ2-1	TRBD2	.	TGCGCCAGCAGCTTGGGGGGCGATACTAGCGGGAGGCAGAGAGGCTTCTTC	CASSLGGDTSGRQRGFF
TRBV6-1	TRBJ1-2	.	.	TGTGCCAGCAGTACGGAACAGGGAGGCTATGGCTACACCTTC	CASSTEQGGYGYTF
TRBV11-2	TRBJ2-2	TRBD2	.	TGTGCCAGCAGCTTCATGCCACTAGCGGGAGGGACCGGGGAGCTGTTTTTT	CASSFMPLAGGTGELFF
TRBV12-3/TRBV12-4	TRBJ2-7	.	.	TGTGCCAGCAGTTTTGGGGATTCCATGGACGAGCAGTACTTC	CASSFGDSMDEQYF
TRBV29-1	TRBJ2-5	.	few	TGCAGCGTTGGGGGGGCGCAGGGGATCCAAGAGACCCAGTACTTC	CSVGGAQGIQETQYF
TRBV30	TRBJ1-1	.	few	TGTGCCTGGAGTGTACACGTGAACACTGAAGCTTTCTTT	CAWSVHVNTEAFF
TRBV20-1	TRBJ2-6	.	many	TGCAGTGCTAGAGTAGGGGCCAACGTCCTGACTTTC	CSARVGANVLTF
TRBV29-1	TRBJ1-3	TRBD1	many	TGCAGCGTTCCGGGACAGGGGGTATCTGGAAACACCATATATTTT	CSVPGQGVSGNTIYF
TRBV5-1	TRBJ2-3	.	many	TGCGCCAGCAGCTTCAGAGATAGCACAGATACGCAGTATTTT	CASSFRDSTDTQYF
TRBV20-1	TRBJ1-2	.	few	TGCAGTGCTAGCCCCTCGGGAGCTAACTATGGCTACACCTTC	CSASPSGANYGYTF
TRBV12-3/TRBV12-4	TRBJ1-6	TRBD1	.	TGTGCCAGCAGATCGGACAGGGAGAACTCACCCCTCCACTTT	CASRSDRENSPLHF
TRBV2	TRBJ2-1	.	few	TGTGCCAGCAGTCGCGCTTCCAGGGATAGTGAGCAGTTCTTC	CASSRASRDSEQFF
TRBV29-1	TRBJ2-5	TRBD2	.	TGCAGCGCGGGGGGGTACCAAGAGACCCAGTACTTC	CSAGGYQETQYF
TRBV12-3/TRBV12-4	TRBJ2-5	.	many	TGTGCCAGCAGTCAGGTGCCCCAAGAGACCCAGTACTTC	CASSQVPQETQYF
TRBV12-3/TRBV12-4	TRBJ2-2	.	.	TGTGCCAGCAGCCCGCCTTTGGGGGTTGGTGGCGGGGAGCTGTTTTTT	CASSPPLGVGGGELFF
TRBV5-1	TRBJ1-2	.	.	TGCGCCAGCAGCTCCGACAGGCCGTACTATGGCTACACCTTC	CASSSDRPYYGYTF
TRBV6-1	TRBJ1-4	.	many	TGTGCCAGCAGTGGCCGGGTGGGGACTAATGAAAAACTGTTTTTT	CASSGRVGTNEKLFF
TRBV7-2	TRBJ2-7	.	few	TGTGCCAGCAGCTTAGTTCAATTGCGGGGAAGCTCCTACGAGCAGTACTTC	CASSLVQLRGSSYEQYF